Listed below are T cell receptor beta chains from one sample, sequenced in a study of kidney transplant recipient with SARS-CoV-2 infection. MiXCR, applied by TCRdb to the reads, yields one record per CDR3 protein. The data contain approximately 250,000 distinct CDR3 sequences, around 26% of them singletons. This specimen was a blood sample, taken at baseline and on approximately day 120 from a kidney transplant recipient. The receptors were sampled from a young adult male patient who had COVID-19 and was a kidney transplant recipient. Some T cells may have originated in the graft donor. Each CDR3 is given with its conserved first and last residue. Each record gives: V gene, clone size, J gene, D gene, CDR3 protein, CDR3 DNA. The D gene is left open where the match is weak. Clone size is not always given. Where it is, it says once, few, many or a class for expanded clones.

v_gene: TRBV10-2
abundance: few
j_gene: TRBJ1-2
d_gene: -
CDR3aa: CASSFVCTSRKTYGYTF
CDR3nt: TGCGCCAGCAGTTTCGTATGCACTTCTAGAAAGACCTATGGCTACACCTTC

v_gene: TRBV6-6
abundance: many
j_gene: TRBJ1-2
d_gene: -
CDR3aa: CASSLPRVPLYTF
CDR3nt: TGTGCCAGCAGCCTACCGCGGGTTCCACTGTACACCTTC

v_gene: TRBV5-4
abundance: many
j_gene: TRBJ1-1
d_gene: -
CDR3aa: CASSLEWRNTEAFF
CDR3nt: TGTGCCAGCAGCCTGGAGTGGAGGAACACTGAAGCTTTCTTT

v_gene: TRBV10-1
abundance: many
j_gene: TRBJ1-2
d_gene: -
CDR3aa: CASSFRKRSRKTYGYTF
CDR3nt: TGCGCCAGCAGTTTTAGGAAAAGATCGCGAAAGACCTATGGCTACACCTTC

v_gene: TRBV6-1
abundance: many
j_gene: TRBJ1-2
d_gene: -
CDR3aa: CASSRNKECRKTYGYTF
CDR3nt: TGTGCCAGCAGTCGTAATAAGGAATGTAGAAAGACCTATGGCTACACCTTC

v_gene: TRBV28
abundance: many
j_gene: TRBJ1-3
d_gene: TRBD1
CDR3aa: CASNQQGAGNTIYF
CDR3nt: TGTGCCAGCAATCAACAGGGGGCTGGAAACACCATATATTTT

v_gene: TRBV30
abundance: many
j_gene: TRBJ1-2
d_gene: -
CDR3aa: CAWGQKRYRKTYGYTF
CDR3nt: TGTGCCTGGGGCCAAAAGCGTTATAGAAAGACCTATGGCTACACCTTC

v_gene: TRBV15
abundance: -
j_gene: TRBJ2-1
d_gene: -
CDR3aa: CATSGPGPSSYNEQSF
CDR3nt: TGTGCCACCAGCGGACCGGGACCCAGCTCCTACAATGAGCAGTCCTTC

v_gene: TRBV6-5
abundance: many
j_gene: TRBJ1-6
d_gene: -
CDR3aa: CASSYSIGSPLHF
CDR3nt: TGTGCCAGCAGTTACTCGATAGGATCACCCCTCCACTTT

v_gene: TRBV11-1
abundance: -
j_gene: TRBJ2-2
d_gene: TRBD2
CDR3aa: CASGLNSGSYTGELFF
CDR3nt: TGTGCCAGCGGCCTCAATAGCGGGAGTTACACCGGGGAGCTGTTCTTT

v_gene: TRBV12-3/TRBV12-4
abundance: many
j_gene: TRBJ1-3
d_gene: TRBD1
CDR3aa: CASSRQGASSGNTIYF
CDR3nt: TGTGCCAGCAGCCGACAGGGGGCGAGCTCTGGAAACACCATATATTTT

v_gene: TRBV12-3/TRBV12-4
abundance: many
j_gene: TRBJ1-4
d_gene: -
CDR3aa: CASSLVPHEKLFF
CDR3nt: TGTGCCAGCAGTTTAGTACCCCATGAAAAACTGTTTTTT

v_gene: TRBV12-3/TRBV12-4
abundance: many
j_gene: TRBJ1-3
d_gene: -
CDR3aa: CASSLVGHLSSGNTIYF
CDR3nt: TGTGCCAGCAGTTTAGTCGGACATCTAAGCTCTGGAAACACCATATATTTT

v_gene: TRBV25-1
abundance: many
j_gene: TRBJ1-1
d_gene: -
CDR3aa: CASSEWGGTEAFF
CDR3nt: TGTGCCAGCAGTGAATGGGGTGGAACTGAAGCTTTCTTT

v_gene: TRBV9
abundance: many
j_gene: TRBJ1-1
d_gene: -
CDR3aa: CASSGGPNTEAFF
CDR3nt: TGTGCCAGCAGCGGAGGACCGAACACTGAAGCTTTCTTT

v_gene: TRBV10-2
abundance: many
j_gene: TRBJ1-2
d_gene: -
CDR3aa: CASSTEHTSRKTYGYTF
CDR3nt: TGCGCCAGCAGTACAGAACACACTTCTAGAAAGACCTATGGCTACACCTTC

v_gene: TRBV9
abundance: many
j_gene: TRBJ1-2
d_gene: -
CDR3aa: CASSVAPGHNYGYTF
CDR3nt: TGTGCCAGCAGCGTAGCCCCGGGACATAACTATGGCTACACCTTC

v_gene: TRBV4-3
abundance: many
j_gene: TRBJ1-2
d_gene: -
CDR3aa: CASSLPTGRRKTYGYTF
CDR3nt: TGCGCCAGCAGCTTGCCAACAGGACGTCGAAAGACCTATGGCTACACCTTC

v_gene: TRBV19
abundance: many
j_gene: TRBJ2-4
d_gene: -
CDR3aa: CATASGGQNIQYF
CDR3nt: TGTGCCACCGCGTCCGGGGGCCAGAACATTCAGTACTTC

v_gene: TRBV6-2/TRBV6-3
abundance: many
j_gene: TRBJ2-7
d_gene: TRBD2
CDR3aa: CASSYELAGEGDVQYF
CDR3nt: TGTGCCAGCAGTTACGAACTAGCGGGAGAAGGTGACGTGCAGTACTTC

v_gene: TRBV7-6
abundance: many
j_gene: TRBJ1-3
d_gene: -
CDR3aa: CASSGDRSSGNTIYF
CDR3nt: TGTGCCAGCAGCGGCGACAGGAGCTCTGGAAACACCATATATTTT

v_gene: TRBV20-1
abundance: many
j_gene: TRBJ1-6
d_gene: -
CDR3aa: CSASSRTGLSSYNSPLHF
CDR3nt: TGCAGTGCTAGTTCAAGGACGGGACTAAGCTCCTATAATTCACCCCTCCACTTT

v_gene: TRBV27
abundance: many
j_gene: TRBJ1-6
d_gene: -
CDR3aa: CASGVGDYNSPLHF
CDR3nt: TGTGCCAGCGGAGTAGGGGACTATAATTCACCCCTCCACTTT

v_gene: TRBV30
abundance: many
j_gene: TRBJ1-2
d_gene: -
CDR3aa: CAWCVMRYRKTYGYTF
CDR3nt: TGTGCCTGGTGCGTCATGCGTTATAGAAAGACCTATGGCTACACCTTC

v_gene: TRBV6-5
abundance: many
j_gene: TRBJ2-7
d_gene: -
CDR3aa: CASSYGRGPYEQYF
CDR3nt: TGTGCCAGCAGTTATGGGCGGGGCCCCTACGAGCAGTACTTC

v_gene: TRBV6-9
abundance: -
j_gene: TRBJ1-2
d_gene: -
CDR3aa: CASSTSQPYGKTYGYTF
CDR3nt: TGTGCCAGCAGTACTTCACAGCCTTACGGAAAGACCTATGGCTACACCTTC

v_gene: TRBV19
abundance: -
j_gene: TRBJ1-2
d_gene: -
CDR3aa: CASSRSQTNRKTYGYTF
CDR3nt: TGTGCCAGTAGTCGTTCCCAGACAAATCGAAAGACCTATGGCTACACCTTC